Listed below are T cell receptor beta chains from one sample, sequenced in a study of blood T cells in healthy people across ages. TCRdb itself ran the 5' RACE reads through MiXCR, one entry per CDR3 protein. The sample lists a few hundred thousand distinct CDR3 sequences, roughly a quarter occurring once. The specimen sequenced was blood. The source is a woman aged 70-85 years in good health. Each CDR3 is given with its conserved first and last residue.

length	J	V	CDR3
13	TRBJ1-6	TRBV29-1	CSVVTGHLRPLHF
15	TRBJ2-3	TRBV10-3	CAISKTSGGADTQYF
15	TRBJ1-1	TRBV7-2	CASSLQRLGNTEAFF
15	TRBJ2-1	TRBV10-3	CAILSTGGAGNEQFF
18	TRBJ2-1	TRBV20-1	CSASQPSEVAVTYNEQFF
14	TRBJ2-3	TRBV7-2	CASSSSGFTDTQYF
18	TRBJ2-5	TRBV30	CAWSVSAGTGISSETQYF
14	TRBJ2-4	TRBV20-1	CSAGYISGGNIQYF
14	TRBJ1-1	TRBV2	CASSVGQYSTEAFF
13	TRBJ1-1	TRBV29-1	CSVQTGMNAEAFF
14	TRBJ2-5	TRBV20-1	CSAGDSGAQETQYF
16	TRBJ2-1	TRBV6-6	CATIGQGVSSYNEQFF
16	TRBJ2-6	TRBV5-1	CASSMWGRAGANVLTF
13	TRBJ2-5	TRBV11-3	CASSLGHRETQYF
17	TRBJ1-3	TRBV20-1	CSARGAGQGSSGNTIYF
16	TRBJ2-5	TRBV7-2	CASSLLGTSTVETQYF
13	TRBJ2-3	TRBV29-1	CSGGQGIADTQYF
15	TRBJ2-1	TRBV29-1	CSSTHGEGTVNEQFF
15	TRBJ2-2	TRBV6-5	CASSSPGQGAGELFF
16	TRBJ2-5	TRBV4-2	CASSQVGRGEGETQYF
14	TRBJ2-5	TRBV27	CASSLVDLLLWRFF
15	TRBJ1-5	TRBV7-8	CASSPRQGWNQPQHF
15	TRBJ2-5	TRBV6-5	CASSPRAGRLETQYF
15	TRBJ2-7	TRBV9	CASSALAGGYYEQYF
19	TRBJ1-2	TRBV20-1	CSARDSRGPTGRGDYGYTF
15	TRBJ1-1	TRBV4-3	CASSQGRGLPGVAFF
14	TRBJ2-5	TRBV6-5	CASSYEWRGGTQYF
16	TRBJ2-3	TRBV10-3	CAIRKGLAVFTDTQYF